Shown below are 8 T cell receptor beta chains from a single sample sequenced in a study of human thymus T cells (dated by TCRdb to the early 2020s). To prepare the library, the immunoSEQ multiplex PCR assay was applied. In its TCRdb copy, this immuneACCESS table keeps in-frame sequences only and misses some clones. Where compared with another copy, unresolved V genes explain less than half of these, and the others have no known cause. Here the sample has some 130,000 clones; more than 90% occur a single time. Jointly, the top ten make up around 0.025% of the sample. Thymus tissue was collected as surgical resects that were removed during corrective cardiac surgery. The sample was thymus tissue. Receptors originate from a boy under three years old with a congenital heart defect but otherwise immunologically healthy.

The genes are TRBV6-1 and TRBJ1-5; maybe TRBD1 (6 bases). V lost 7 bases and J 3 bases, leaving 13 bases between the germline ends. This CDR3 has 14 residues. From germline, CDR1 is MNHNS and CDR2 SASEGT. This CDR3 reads CASMTGGHNQPQHF. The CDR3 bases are TGTGCCAGCATGACGGGGGGGCACAATCAGCCCCAGCATTTT.

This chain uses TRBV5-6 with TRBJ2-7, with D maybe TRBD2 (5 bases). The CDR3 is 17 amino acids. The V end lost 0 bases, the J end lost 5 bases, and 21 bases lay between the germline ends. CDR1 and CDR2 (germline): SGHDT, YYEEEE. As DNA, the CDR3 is TGTGCCAGCAGCTTGGGCTTCGTGGAGAGGGTAGCCCACGAGCAGTACTTC. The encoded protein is CASSLGFVERVAHEQYF.

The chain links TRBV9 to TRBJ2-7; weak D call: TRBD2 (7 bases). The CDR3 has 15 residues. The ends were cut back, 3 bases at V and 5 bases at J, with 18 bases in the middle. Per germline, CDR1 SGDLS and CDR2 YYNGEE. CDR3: CASSAGGLHGNEQYF. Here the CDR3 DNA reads TGTGCCAGCAGCGCCGGGGGGCTCCATGGGAACGAGCAGTACTTC.

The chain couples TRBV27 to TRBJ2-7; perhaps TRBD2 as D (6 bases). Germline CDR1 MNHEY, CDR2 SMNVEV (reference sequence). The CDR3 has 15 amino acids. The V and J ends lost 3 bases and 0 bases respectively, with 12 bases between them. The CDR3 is CASSFRRGLSYEQYF. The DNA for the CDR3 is TGTGCCAGCAGTTTCAGGAGGGGACTCTCCTACGAGCAGTACTTC.

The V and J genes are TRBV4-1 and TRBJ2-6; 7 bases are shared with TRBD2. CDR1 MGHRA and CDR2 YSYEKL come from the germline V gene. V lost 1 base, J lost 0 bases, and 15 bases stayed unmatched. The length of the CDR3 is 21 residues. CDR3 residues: CASSQGRRVAGAYSGANVLTF. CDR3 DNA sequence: TGCGCCAGCAGCCAAGGGCGCCGGGTAGCGGGCGCCTACTCTGGGGCCAACGTCCTGACTTTC.

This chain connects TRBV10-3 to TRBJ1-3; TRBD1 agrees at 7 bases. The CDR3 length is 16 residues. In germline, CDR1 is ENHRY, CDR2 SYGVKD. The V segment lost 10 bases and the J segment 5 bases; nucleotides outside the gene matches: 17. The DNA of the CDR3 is TGTGCCACTGCGGACAGGAGTGGTAATTATAGAAACACCATATATTTT. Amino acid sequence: CATADRSGNYRNTIYF.

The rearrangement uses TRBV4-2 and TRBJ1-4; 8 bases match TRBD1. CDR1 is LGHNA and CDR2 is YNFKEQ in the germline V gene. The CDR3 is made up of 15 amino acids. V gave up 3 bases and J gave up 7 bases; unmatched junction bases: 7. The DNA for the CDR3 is TGTGCCAGCAGCCAGGGACAGGCCCGCGGTGAAAAACTGTTTTTT. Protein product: CASSQGQARGEKLFF.

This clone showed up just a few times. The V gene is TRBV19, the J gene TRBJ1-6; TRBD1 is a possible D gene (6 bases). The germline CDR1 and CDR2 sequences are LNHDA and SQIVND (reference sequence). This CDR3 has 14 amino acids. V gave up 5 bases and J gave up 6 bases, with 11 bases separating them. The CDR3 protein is CASSWTDRNSPLHF. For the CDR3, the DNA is TGTGCCAGTAGTTGGACAGACCGTAATTCACCCCTCCACTTT.